Detailed here is one TCR beta chain. The CDR3 is 15 amino acids. CDR1 LNHDA and CDR2 SQIVND come from the germline V gene (reference sequence). The V gene lost 1 base and the J gene lost 5 bases, with 12 bases spanning the gap. TCRdb passed the 5' RACE reads through MiXCR, listing each CDR3 protein once. This sample yields 140,000 to 150,000 distinct CDR3 sequences, of which under 7% are seen a single time; under 0.7% belongs to the top ten. This specimen belongs to a study of T cells after yellow fever vaccination. The chain carries TRBV19 and TRBJ2-1; D possibly matches TRBD1 or TRBD2 (5 bases each). The input for sequencing was CD4+ T cells sorted from PBMCs, taken 10 days after the yellow fever booster vaccination. The receptor was isolated from a man younger than 45 who received the YFV17D yellow fever vaccine. The CDR3 region is CASSIGGGFDNEQFF. CDR3 DNA sequence: TGTGCCAGTAGTATAGGGGGCGGGTTCGACAATGAGCAGTTCTTC.